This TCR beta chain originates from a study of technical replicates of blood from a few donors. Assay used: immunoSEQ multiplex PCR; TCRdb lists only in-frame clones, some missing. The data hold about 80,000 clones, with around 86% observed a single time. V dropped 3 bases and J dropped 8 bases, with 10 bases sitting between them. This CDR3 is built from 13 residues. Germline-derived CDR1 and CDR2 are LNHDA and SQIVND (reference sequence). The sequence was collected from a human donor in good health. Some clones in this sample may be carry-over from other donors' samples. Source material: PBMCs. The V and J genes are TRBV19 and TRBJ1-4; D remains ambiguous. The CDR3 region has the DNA TGTGCCAGTAGTATTACGCGGGGAGAAAAACTGTTTTTT. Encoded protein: CASSITRGEKLFF. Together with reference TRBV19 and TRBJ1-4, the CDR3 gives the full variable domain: DGGITQSPKYLFRKEGQNVTLSCEQNLNHDAMYWYRQDPGQGLRLIYYSQIVNDFQKGDIAEGYSVSREKKESFPLTVTSAQKNPTAFYLCASSITRGEKLFFGSGTQLSVL.